In this sample, the clone carrying this T cell receptor beta chain turned up many times. Described time point: newly diagnosed GD, antithyroid drugs for less than 3 months. RNA from PBMCs was the source of the TCR library. The germline V gene encodes CDR1 WNHNN and CDR2 SYGVQD (reference sequence). Trimming removed 5 bases from V and 9 bases from J, with 14 bases in between. The CDR3 has 13 amino acids. The data derive from a study of regulatory T cells in long-lasting Graves disease. About the study: Newly diagnosed Graves' patients had taken antithyroid drugs under 3 months.

In building TCR beta libraries, iRepertoire HTBI primers were used together with Arm-PCR of CDR3 regions. TCRdb recomputed calls from the multiplex PCR reads with MiXCR, one row per CDR3 protein. The sample lists about 450,000 distinct CDR3 sequences; 13% to 15% were seen once. These records were also assigned to another study, of T cells in Graves' hyperthyroidism and ophthalmopathy. According to that study: Patients were aged 18 to 65, had disease duration under 2 months, and had newly diagnosed hyperthyroidism. A model of 13 V-J pairs discriminated ophthalmopathy from stable hyperthyroidism.

The clonotype was recovered from a woman aged 45-65 years with Graves disease. This sample comprised peripheral blood mononuclear cells (PBMCs), obtained at new diagnosis, from a patient treated with antithyroid drugs. V gene TRBV10-1 combines with J gene TRBJ2-1, with TRBD1 as a possible D gene (6 bases). The CDR3 region has the DNA TGCGCCAGCAGTAGGAGACAGGCGGGTGAGCAGTTCTTC. It codes for CASSRRQAGEQFF.